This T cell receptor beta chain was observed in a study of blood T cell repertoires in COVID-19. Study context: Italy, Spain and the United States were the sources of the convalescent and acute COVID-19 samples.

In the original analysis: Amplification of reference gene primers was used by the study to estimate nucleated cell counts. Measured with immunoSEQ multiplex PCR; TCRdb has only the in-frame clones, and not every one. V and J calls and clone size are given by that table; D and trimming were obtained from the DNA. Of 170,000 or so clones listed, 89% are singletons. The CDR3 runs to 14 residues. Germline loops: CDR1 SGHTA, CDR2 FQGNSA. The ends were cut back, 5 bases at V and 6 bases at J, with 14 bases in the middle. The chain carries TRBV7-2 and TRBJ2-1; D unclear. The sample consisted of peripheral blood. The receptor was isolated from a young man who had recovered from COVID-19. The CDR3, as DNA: TGTGCCAGCAGCCCCTTAGTCACCCTCAATGAGCAGTTCTTC. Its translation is CASSPLVTLNEQFF.